This TCR delta chain was retrieved from a study of γδ T cells in repeated Plasmodium falciparum infection. Study information: Age- and gender-matched Australian children served as comparison for malaria-exposed Malian children. Study results and caveats: Repeated controlled infections reportedly drove waves of new clonotype selection in Vdelta2-negative, mostly Vdelta1+, gammadelta repertoires.

A note on this clone: As yet, its antigen is unknown. The TCRdb record carries a much larger clone's protein, which differs from this DNA's translation at residue 20; a read error is the likely cause, and the protein listed here is the DNA translation.

The CDR3 runs 23 residues. Germline V gives CDR1 TSWWSYY, CDR2 QGS. Gammadelta T cells were flow-sorted from PBMC into Vgamma9/Vdelta2+ and Vdelta2-negative populations for bulk analysis. TCRdb used CATT to re-call clones from the multiplex PCR reads. Here the sample spans 50,000 or so delta-chain clones, 1.6% being singletons. This sequence originates from a pool of human donors (malaria-infected and uninfected, not separated). Sequences were obtained from gamma-delta T cells from blood. The chain is built from TRDV1 and TRDJ1, with 13 bases fitting TRDD3. TCRdb carries no J gene annotation; the J gene was assigned here by matching the DNA with germline. CDR3: CALGEGDPEYWGIRSVDTDRLIF. The DNA for the CDR3 is TGTGCTCTTGGGGAAGGGGACCCCGAGTACTGGGGGATACGATCGGTGGACACCGATAGACTCATCTTT.